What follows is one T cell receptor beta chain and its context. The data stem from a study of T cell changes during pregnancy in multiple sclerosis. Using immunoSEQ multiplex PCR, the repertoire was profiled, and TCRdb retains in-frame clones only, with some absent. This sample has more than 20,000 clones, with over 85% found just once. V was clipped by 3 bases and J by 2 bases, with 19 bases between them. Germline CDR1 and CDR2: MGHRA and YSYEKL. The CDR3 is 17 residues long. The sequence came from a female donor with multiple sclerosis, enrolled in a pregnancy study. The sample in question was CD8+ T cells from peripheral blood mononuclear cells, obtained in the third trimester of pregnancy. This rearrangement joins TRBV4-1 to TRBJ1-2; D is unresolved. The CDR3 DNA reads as TGCGCCAGCAGCCAGGCTAGTTGGTCAGGACTCAACTATGGCTACACCTTC. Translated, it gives CASSQASWSGLNYGYTF.